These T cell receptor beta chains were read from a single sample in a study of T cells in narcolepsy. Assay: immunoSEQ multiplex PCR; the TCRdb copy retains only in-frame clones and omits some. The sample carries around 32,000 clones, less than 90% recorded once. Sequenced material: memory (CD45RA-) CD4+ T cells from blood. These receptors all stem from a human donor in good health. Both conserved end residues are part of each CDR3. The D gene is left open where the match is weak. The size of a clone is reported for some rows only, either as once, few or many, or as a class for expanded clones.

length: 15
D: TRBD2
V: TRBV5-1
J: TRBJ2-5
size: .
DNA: TGCGCCAGCAGCGGGGCCGGGGGGAAACAAGAGACCCAGTACTTC
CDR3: CASSGAGGKQETQYF

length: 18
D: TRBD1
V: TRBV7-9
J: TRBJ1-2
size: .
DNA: TGTGCCAGCAGCTTAACCCGGCCCTCGGGACAGGGGGACAATGGCTACACCTTC
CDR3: CASSLTRPSGQGDNGYTF

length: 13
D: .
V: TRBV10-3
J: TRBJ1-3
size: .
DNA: TGTGCCATACGACAGGACTCTGGAAACACCATATATTTT
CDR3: CAIRQDSGNTIYF

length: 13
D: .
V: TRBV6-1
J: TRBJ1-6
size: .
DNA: TGTGCCACCAGGTGGGCCACAAATTCACCCCTCCACTTT
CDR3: CATRWATNSPLHF

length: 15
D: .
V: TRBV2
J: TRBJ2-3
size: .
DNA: TGTGCCAGCAGTGTGCAGAACAGGGCCACAGATACGCAGTATTTT
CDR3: CASSVQNRATDTQYF

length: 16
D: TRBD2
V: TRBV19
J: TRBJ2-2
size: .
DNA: TGTGCCAGTAGTATACGGCTAGCGGGGGGGCCCGGGGAGCTGTTTTTT
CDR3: CASSIRLAGGPGELFF

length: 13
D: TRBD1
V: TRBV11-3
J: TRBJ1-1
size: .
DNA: TGTGCCAGCAGCCAGGGGGCAGTTACTGAAGCTTTCTTT
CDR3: CASSQGAVTEAFF

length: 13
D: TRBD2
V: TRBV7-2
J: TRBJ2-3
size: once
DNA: TGTGCCAGTTCTAGCGGGGGGGCCGATACGCAGTATTTT
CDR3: CASSSGGADTQYF

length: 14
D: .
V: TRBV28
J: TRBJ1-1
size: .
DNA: TGTGCCAGCAGTCCACCTATTCGGAACACTGAAGCTTTCTTT
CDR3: CASSPPIRNTEAFF

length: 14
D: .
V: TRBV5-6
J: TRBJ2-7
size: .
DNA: TGTGCCAGCAGCTTTAGAAGTAGGTCCTACGAGCAGTACTTC
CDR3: CASSFRSRSYEQYF

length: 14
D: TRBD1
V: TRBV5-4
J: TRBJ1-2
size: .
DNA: TGTGCCAGCATGGCGACAGGGGGAACCTATGGCTACACCTTC
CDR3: CASMATGGTYGYTF

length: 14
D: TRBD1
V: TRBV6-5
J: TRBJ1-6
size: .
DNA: TGTGCCAGCAGCGCCGGGACAGGGAATTCACCCCTCCACTTT
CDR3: CASSAGTGNSPLHF

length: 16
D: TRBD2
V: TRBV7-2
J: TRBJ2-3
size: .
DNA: TGTGCCAGCAGCTTACGACCAGCGGGGAACACAGATACGCAGTATTTT
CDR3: CASSLRPAGNTDTQYF

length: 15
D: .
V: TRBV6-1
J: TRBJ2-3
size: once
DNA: TGTGCCAGCAACCCACAGGGTATAGGTACAGATACGCAGTATTTT
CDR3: CASNPQGIGTDTQYF

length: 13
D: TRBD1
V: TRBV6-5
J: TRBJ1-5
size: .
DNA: TGTGCCAGCGTTGACAGGGGAGGGCAGCCCCAGCATTTT
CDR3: CASVDRGGQPQHF

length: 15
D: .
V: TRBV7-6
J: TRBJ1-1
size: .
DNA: TGTGCCAGCAGCTTAGAACCAGGTCGGGGAACTGAAGCTTTCTTT
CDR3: CASSLEPGRGTEAFF

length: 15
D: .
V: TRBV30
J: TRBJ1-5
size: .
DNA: TGTGCCTGGAGTCCGGGGGTTCGCAGCAATCAGCCCCAGCATTTT
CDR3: CAWSPGVRSNQPQHF

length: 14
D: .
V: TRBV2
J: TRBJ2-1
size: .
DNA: TGTGCCAGCAGTGTAACAGACTCCTACAATGAGCAGTTCTTC
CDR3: CASSVTDSYNEQFF

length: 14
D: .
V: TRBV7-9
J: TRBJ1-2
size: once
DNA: TGTGCCAGCAGCCTGGGGACACTCTCCTATGGCTACACCTTC
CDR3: CASSLGTLSYGYTF

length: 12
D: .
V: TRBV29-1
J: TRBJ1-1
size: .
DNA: TGCAGCGTTGACCGCGGGAACACTGAAGCTTTCTTT
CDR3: CSVDRGNTEAFF

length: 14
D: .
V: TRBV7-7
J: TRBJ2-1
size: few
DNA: TGTGCCAGCAGCTTAAACTACGTGCAGAATGAGCAGTTCTTC
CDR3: CASSLNYVQNEQFF

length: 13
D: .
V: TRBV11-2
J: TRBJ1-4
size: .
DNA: TGTGCCAGCAGCTTGAACAGGGTGGGAAAACTGTTTTTT
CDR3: CASSLNRVGKLFF

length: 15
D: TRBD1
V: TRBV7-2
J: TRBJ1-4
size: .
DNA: TGTGCCAGCAGAGATATGGGACAGGGAAATGAAAAACTGTTTTTT
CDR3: CASRDMGQGNEKLFF

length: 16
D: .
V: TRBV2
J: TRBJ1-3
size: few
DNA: TGTGCCAGCAGTTCCGCTCGGATGTCCTCTGGAAACACCATATATTTT
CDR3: CASSSARMSSGNTIYF

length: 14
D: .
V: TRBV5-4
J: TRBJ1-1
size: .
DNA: TGTGCCAGCAGCTTGGACAGGGTTAGGTCTGAAGCTTTCTTT
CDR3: CASSLDRVRSEAFF

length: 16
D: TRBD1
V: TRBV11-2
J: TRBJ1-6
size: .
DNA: TGTGCCAGCAGCTCTTATTTACAGGGGACGAACTCACCCCTCCACTTT
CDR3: CASSSYLQGTNSPLHF

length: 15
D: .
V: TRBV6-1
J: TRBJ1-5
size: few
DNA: TGTGCCAGCAGTGAAGCAGGGCAGCAGAATCAGCCCCAGCATTTT
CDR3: CASSEAGQQNQPQHF

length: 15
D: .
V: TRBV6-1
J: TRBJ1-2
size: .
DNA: TGTGCCAGCAGTGACATAACCCTTGGCCAGTATGGCTACACCTTC
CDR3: CASSDITLGQYGYTF

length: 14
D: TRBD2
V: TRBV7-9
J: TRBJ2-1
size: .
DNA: TGTGCCAGCAGCCACGGGACTAGCGGTTGGAAGCAGTTCTTC
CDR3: CASSHGTSGWKQFF

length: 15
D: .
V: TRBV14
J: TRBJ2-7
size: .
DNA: TGTGCCAGCAGCCAAGGTCGGGGGGCGATCCACGAGCAGTACTTC
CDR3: CASSQGRGAIHEQYF

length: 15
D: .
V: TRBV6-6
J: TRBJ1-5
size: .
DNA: TGTGCCAGCACCCCCCCGGGGGGGAGGGATCAGCCCCAGCATTTT
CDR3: CASTPPGGRDQPQHF

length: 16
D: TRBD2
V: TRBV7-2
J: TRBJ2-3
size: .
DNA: TGTGCCAGCAGCTCCACTGCGGGGGGCCCACCAGATACGCAGTATTTT
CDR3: CASSSTAGGPPDTQYF

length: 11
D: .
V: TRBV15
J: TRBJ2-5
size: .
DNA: TGTGCCACCAGCAGAAAAGAGACCCAGTACTTC
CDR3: CATSRKETQYF

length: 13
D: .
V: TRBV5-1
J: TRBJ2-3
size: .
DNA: TGCGCCAGCAGCAGTACCTCGGGGGTGACGCAGTATTTT
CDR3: CASSSTSGVTQYF

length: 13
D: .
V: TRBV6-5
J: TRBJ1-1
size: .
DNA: TGTGCCAGCAGACGGAATTTGAACACTGAAGCTTTCTTT
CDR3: CASRRNLNTEAFF

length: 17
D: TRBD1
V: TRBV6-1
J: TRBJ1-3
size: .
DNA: TGTGCCAGCAGTGACCCGGGACAGCTAATCTCTGGAAACACCATATATTTT
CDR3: CASSDPGQLISGNTIYF

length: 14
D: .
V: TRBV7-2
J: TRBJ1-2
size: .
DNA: TGTGCCAGCAGCCAAGGAGGGGACCCCTATGGCTACACCTTC
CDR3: CASSQGGDPYGYTF

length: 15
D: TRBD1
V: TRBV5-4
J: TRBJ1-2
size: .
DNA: TGTGCCAGCAGCCCCGACAGGGACCAAGGCTATGGCTACACCTTC
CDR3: CASSPDRDQGYGYTF

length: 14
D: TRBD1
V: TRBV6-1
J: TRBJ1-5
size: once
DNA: TGTGCCAGCAGTAGTAAAGGGGGCGGCCAGCCCCAGCATTTT
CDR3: CASSSKGGGQPQHF

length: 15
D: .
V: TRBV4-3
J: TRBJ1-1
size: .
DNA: TGCGCCAGCAGCCAAGATAGGGGAACCAACACTGAAGCTTTCTTT
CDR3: CASSQDRGTNTEAFF

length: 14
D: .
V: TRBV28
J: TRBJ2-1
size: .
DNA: TGTGCCAGCAGTTGGGTAACATCGGGGGATGAGCAGTTCTTC
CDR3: CASSWVTSGDEQFF

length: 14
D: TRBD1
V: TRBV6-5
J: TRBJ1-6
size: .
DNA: TGTGCCAGCAGCTCCGGGACAGATAATTCACCCCTCCACTTT
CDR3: CASSSGTDNSPLHF

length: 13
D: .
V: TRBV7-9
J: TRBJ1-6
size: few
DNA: TGTGCCAGCAGCTTAAAGGACCTTCGACCCCTCCACTTT
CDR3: CASSLKDLRPLHF

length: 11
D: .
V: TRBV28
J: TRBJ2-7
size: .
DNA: TGTGCCAGCAGTGCCGACTACGAGCAGTACTTC
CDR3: CASSADYEQYF

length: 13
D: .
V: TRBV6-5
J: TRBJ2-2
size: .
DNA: TGTGCCAGCAGTTACAAGAACACCGGGGAGCTGTTTTTT
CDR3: CASSYKNTGELFF

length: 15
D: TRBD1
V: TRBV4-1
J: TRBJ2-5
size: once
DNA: TGCGCCAGCAGCCTCCGGGACAGGGGGCGAGAGACCCAGTACTTC
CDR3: CASSLRDRGRETQYF

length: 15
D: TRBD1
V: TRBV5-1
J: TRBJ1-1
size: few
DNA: TGCGCCAGCAGCTGGACCGACAGGGGGAACACTGAAGCTTTCTTT
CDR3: CASSWTDRGNTEAFF

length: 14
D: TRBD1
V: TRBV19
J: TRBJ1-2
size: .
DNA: TGTGCCAGTGCCCGGGACAGCAATAACTATGGCTACACCTTC
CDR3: CASARDSNNYGYTF

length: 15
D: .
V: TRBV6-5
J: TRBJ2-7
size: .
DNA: TGTGCCAGCAGTTACGGGGTTGGGGCCTCCTACGAGCAGTACTTC
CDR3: CASSYGVGASYEQYF

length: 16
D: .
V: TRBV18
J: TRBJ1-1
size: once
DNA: TGTGCCAGCTCACCGTACTATGGGGTCATGAACACTGAAGCTTTCTTT
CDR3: CASSPYYGVMNTEAFF

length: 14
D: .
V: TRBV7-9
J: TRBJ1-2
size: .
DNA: TGTGCCAGCAGCTTATCAGGGAGTCTAGGAGGCTACACCTTC
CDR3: CASSLSGSLGGYTF

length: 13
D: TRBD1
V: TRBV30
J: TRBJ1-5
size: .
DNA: TGTGCCTGGAGTCGACAGGGGGACCAACCCCAGCATTTT
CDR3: CAWSRQGDQPQHF

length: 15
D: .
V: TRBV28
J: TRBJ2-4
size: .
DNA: TGTGCCAGCAGTCCAGGGACTTCAGGCAAAAACATTCAGTACTTC
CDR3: CASSPGTSGKNIQYF

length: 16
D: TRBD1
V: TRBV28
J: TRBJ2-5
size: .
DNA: TGTGCCAGCAGTTTATCGGGACAGGGATTCCAAGAGACCCAGTACTTC
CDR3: CASSLSGQGFQETQYF

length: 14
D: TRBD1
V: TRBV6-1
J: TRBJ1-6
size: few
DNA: TGTGCCAGCCGAGAGACAGGGGCTAATTCACCCCTCCACTTT
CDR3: CASRETGANSPLHF